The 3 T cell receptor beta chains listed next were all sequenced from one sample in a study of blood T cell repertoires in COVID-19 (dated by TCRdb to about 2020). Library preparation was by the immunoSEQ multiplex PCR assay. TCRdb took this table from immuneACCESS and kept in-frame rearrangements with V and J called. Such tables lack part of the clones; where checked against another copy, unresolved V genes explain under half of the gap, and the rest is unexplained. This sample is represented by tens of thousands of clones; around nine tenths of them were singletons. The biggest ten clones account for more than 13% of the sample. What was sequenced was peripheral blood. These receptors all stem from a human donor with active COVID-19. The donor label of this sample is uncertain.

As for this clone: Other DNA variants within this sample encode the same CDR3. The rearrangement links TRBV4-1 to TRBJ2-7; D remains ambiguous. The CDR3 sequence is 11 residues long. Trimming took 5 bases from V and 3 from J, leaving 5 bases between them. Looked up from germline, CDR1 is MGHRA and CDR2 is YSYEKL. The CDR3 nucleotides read TGCGCCAGCAGCGACTTCTACGAGCAGTACTTC. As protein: CASSDFYEQYF.

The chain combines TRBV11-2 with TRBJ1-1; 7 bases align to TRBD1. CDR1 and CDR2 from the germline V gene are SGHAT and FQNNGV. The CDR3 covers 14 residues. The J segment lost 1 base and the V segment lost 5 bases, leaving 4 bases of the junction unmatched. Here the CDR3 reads CASSVGTANTEAFF. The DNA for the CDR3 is TGTGCCAGCAGCGTCGGGACAGCGAACACTGAAGCTTTCTTT. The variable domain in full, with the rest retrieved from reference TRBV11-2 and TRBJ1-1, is EAGVAQSPRYKIIEKRQSVAFWCNPISGHATLYWYQQILGQGPKLLIQFQNNGVVDDSQLPKDRFSAERLKGVDSTLKIQPAKLEDSAVYLCASSVGTANTEAFFGQGTRLTVV.

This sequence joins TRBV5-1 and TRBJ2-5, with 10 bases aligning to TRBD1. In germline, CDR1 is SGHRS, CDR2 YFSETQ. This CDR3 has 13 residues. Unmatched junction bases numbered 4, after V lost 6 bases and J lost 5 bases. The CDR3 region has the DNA TGCGCCAGCAAACCGGGACAGGGGGAGACCCAGTACTTC. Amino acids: CASKPGQGETQYF.